This TCR beta chain appears in the sequencing data of a study of CD8 T cells in ankylosing spondylitis. Study-wide results and limits: CD8+ cells made up the disease-linked clones, which were relatively rare in peripheral blood. Disease-linked clones reportedly concentrated significantly in matched ankylosing spondylitis synovial fluid. About 8 highly homologous variants made up a TCR beta motif, and this motif appeared characteristic of ankylosing spondylitis blood.

This CDR3 region has 14 residues. The V gene end was trimmed by 5 bases and the J gene end by 2 bases; junction bases not matched to a gene: 6. Per the germline V gene, CDR1 is LGHDT and CDR2 is YNNKEL (reference sequence). As regards this clonotype: Its antigen is still unknown.

Preparation of TCR beta libraries was done by quantitative 5'-RACE with molecular barcodes. TCRdb passed the 5' RACE reads through MiXCR, listing each CDR3 protein once. The top ten hold around a third of the sample, which has a few hundred thousand distinct CDR3 sequences, 18% seen once. The sample taken for sequencing was blood, either unsorted or a sorted T cell fraction (not recorded which). This receptor was obtained from a male donor with ankylosing spondylitis or in good health (not recorded which). The chain employs TRBV3-1 and TRBJ2-7; 7 bases map to TRBD1. CDR3 DNA: TGTGCCAGCAGCGAGGCCGGGACAGCCTACGAGCAGTACTTC. This gives the protein CASSEAGTAYEQYF.